What follows are 5 T cell receptor beta chains derived from one specimen sequenced in a study of blood T cell repertoires in COVID-19. Generated by immunoSEQ multiplex PCR, the TCRdb table keeps only in-frame clones and is missing some. Among almost 25,000 clones, 82% were seen once, and the ten largest hold over 8%. Material for sequencing was peripheral blood. The receptors were sampled from a human donor in a cohort sampled during active COVID-19.

The V and J genes are TRBV18 and TRBJ2-1, with D possibly TRBD1 on 6 matching bases. This CDR3 has 16 amino acids. CDR1 KGHSH and CDR2 LQKENI come from the germline V gene. Trimming removed 2 bases at V and 2 bases at J, with 13 bases between. This CDR3 is CASSPNQGSTYNEQFF. The DNA of the CDR3 is TGTGCCAGCTCACCAAATCAGGGGTCAACCTACAATGAGCAGTTCTTC. The whole variable domain, filled in from reference TRBV18 and TRBJ2-1, reads NAGVMQNPRHLVRRRGQEARLRCSPMKGHSHVYWYRQLPEEGLKFMVYLQKENIIDESGMPKERFSAEFPKEGPSILRIQQVVRGDSAAYFCASSPNQGSTYNEQFFGPGTRLTVL.

This clone was observed once. The V gene is TRBV10-3, the J gene TRBJ2-2; D may be TRBD1 (5 bases). This CDR3 region has 15 residues. Trimming took off 4 bases at V and 0 bases at J, with 9 bases between the two ends. Per germline, CDR1 ENHRY and CDR2 SYGVKD. CDR3 coding DNA: TGTGCCATCAGTGCGACAGCCACGAACACCGGGGAGCTGTTTTTT. Translating gives CAISATATNTGELFF.

The J gene is TRBJ2-2, the V gene TRBV5-6; D gene unclear. This CDR3 comprises 16 residues. Trimming removed 2 bases at V and 1 base at J, with 12 bases between. Germline CDR1 is SGHDT and CDR2 is YYEEEE. In DNA, the CDR3 is TGTGCCAGCAGCTTAAGTTCGGGTCAGAACACCGGGGAGCTGTTTTTT. This codes for CASSLSSGQNTGELFF. Full variable domain (rest looked up from reference TRBV5-6 and TRBJ2-2): DAGVTQSPTHLIKTRGQQVTLRCSPKSGHDTVSWYQQALGQGPQFIFQYYEEEERQRGNFPDRFSGHQFPNYSSELNVNALLLGDSALYLCASSLSSGQNTGELFFGEGSRLTVL.

The chain joins TRBV9 to TRBJ1-6; 8 nucleotides align to TRBD1. This CDR3 comprises 15 residues. With 0 bases clipped from V and 8 bases from J, the junction kept 4 bases outside the gene matches. CDR1 and CDR2 (germline): SGDLS, YYNGEE. The CDR3 DNA reads TGTGCCAGCAGCGTAGAACCAGGGGGCGATTCACCCCTCCACTTT. This translates into CASSVEPGGDSPLHF.

The V call is TRBV5-8, the J call TRBJ1-6; D is uncertain. Trimming removed 2 bases at V and 2 bases at J, with 11 bases between. Germline V gene data show CDR1 as SGHTS and CDR2 as YDEGEE. The CDR3 covers 16 residues. The CDR3 reads CASSFAARTYNSPLHF. CDR3 in DNA: TGTGCCAGCAGCTTTGCGGCTCGAACCTATAATTCACCCCTCCACTTT.